A selection of T cell receptor beta chains follows, all from one sample in a study of regulatory T cells in long-lasting Graves disease. Via MiXCR, TCRdb re-called the multiplex PCR reads, giving one row per CDR3 protein. The sample records just over 600,000 distinct CDR3 sequences, roughly 15% being singletons. This same sample was also part of a study on T cells in Graves' hyperthyroidism and ophthalmopathy.

This material consisted of peripheral blood mononuclear cells (PBMCs), taken at new diagnosis, from a patient treated with antithyroid drugs. Receptor source: a woman aged 25 to 39 with Graves disease. Both conserved end residues are part of each CDR3.

>TRBJ1-5|TRBV20-1
CSATTGVGQPQHF
>TRBJ1-5|TRBV2
CASVQENQPQHF
>TRBJ2-4|TRBV30
CAWSAGGHIQYF
>TRBJ2-2|TRBV6-2/TRBV6-3
CASSSSGTAANTGELFF
>TRBJ1-5|TRBV5-1
CASSLAGISNQPQHF
>TRBJ1-2|TRBV19
CASSIGGVSARGYTF
>TRBJ2-3|TRBV19
CASSAQTGASTDTQYF
>TRBJ2-7|TRBV20-1
CSVKQSGKAYEQYF
>TRBJ1-4|TRBV10-3
CAISEPRNEKLFF
>TRBJ2-2|TRBV3-1
CASSQSLTNTGELFF
>TRBJ1-5|TRBV28
CASSLRQGNNQPQHF
>TRBJ2-7|TRBV11-2
CASSAWTSKQYF
>TRBJ2-3|TRBV20-1
CSARTDTQYF